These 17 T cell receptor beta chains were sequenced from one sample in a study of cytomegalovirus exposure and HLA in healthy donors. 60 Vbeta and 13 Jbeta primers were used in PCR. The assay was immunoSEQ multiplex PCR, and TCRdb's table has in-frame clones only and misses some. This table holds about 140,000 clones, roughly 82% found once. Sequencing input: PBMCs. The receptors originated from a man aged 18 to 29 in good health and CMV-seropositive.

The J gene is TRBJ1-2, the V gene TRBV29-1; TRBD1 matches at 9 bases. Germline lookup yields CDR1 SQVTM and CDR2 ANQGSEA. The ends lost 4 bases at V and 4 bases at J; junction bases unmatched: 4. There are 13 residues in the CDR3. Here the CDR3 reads CSVGGQGPYGYTF. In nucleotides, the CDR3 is TGCAGCGTTGGGGGACAGGGCCCCTATGGCTACACCTTC.

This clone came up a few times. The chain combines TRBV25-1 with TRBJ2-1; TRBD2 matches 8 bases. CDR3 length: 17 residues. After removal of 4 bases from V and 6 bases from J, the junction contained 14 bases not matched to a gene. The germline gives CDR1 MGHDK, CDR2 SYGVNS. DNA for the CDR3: TGTGCCAGCAGTGCATTCCTCTCGCGGGAGGCAGGCAATGAGCAGTTCTTC. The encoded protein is CASSAFLSREAGNEQFF.

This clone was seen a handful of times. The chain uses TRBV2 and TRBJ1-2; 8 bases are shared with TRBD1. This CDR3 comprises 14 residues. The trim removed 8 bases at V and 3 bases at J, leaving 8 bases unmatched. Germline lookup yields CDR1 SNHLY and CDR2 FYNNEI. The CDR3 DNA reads TGTGCCAGCGGCGTACAGGGGGGAGACTATGGCTACACCTTC. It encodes CASGVQGGDYGYTF.

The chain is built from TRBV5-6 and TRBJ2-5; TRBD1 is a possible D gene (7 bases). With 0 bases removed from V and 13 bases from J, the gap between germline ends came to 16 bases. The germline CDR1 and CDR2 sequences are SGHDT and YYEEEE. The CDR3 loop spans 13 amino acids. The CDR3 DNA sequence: TGTGCCAGCAGCTTGGCCGGGCAGGGGGGCAGGTACTTC. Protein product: CASSLAGQGGRYF.

In DNA, the CDR3 is TGTGCCAGTAGTAGTAGACATGACTATGGCTACACCTTC. Translation: CASSSRHDYGYTF. This chain joins TRBV19 and TRBJ1-2, with D uncertain. V lost 4 bases and J lost 3, with 9 bases in between. The CDR3 has 13 residues. Germline CDR1 LNHDA, CDR2 SQIVND (reference sequence).

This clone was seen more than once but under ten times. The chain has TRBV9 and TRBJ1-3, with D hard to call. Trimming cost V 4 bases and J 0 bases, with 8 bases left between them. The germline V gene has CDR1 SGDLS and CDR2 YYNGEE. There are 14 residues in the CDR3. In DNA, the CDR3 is TGTGCCAGCAGCAAAGACACCTCTGGAAACACCATATATTTT. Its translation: CASSKDTSGNTIYF.

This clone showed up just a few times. The DNA of the CDR3 is TGTGCCAGCAGCGCCCTTTGGGAGTTCGCAGGTACGCAGTATTTT. Protein: CASSALWEFAGTQYF. The gene calls are TRBV9 and TRBJ2-3, with D maybe TRBD2 (5 bases). There are 15 residues in the CDR3. CDR1 and CDR2 from the germline V gene are SGDLS and YYNGEE. Trimming took off 3 bases at V and 8 bases at J, with 19 bases between the two ends.

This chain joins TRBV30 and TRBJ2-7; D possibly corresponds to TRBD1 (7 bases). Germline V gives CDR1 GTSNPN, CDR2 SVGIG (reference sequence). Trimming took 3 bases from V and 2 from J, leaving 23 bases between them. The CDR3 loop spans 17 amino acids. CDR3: CAWRRRGLPSGAYEQYF. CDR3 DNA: TGTGCCTGGAGGAGGAGGGGGCTACCTTCCGGAGCCTACGAGCAGTACTTC.

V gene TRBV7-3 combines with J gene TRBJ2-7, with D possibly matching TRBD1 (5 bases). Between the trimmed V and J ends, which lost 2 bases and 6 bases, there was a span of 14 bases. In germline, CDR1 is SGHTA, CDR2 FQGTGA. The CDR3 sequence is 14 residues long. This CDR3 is CASSLLGVGSEQYF. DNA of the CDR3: TGTGCCAGCAGCTTATTAGGGGTTGGGTCCGAGCAGTACTTC.

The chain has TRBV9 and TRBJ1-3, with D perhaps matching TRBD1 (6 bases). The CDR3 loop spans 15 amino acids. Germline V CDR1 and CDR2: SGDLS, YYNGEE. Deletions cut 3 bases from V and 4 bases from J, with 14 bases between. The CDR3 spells CASSATTGLGNTIYF. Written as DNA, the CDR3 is TGTGCCAGCAGCGCAACTACAGGGCTGGGAAACACCATATATTTT.

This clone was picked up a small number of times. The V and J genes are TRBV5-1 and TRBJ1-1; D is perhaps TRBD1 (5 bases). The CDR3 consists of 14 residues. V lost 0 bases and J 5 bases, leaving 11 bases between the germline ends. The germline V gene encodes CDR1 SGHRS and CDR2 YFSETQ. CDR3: CASSLEGVATEAFF. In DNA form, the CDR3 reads TGCGCCAGCAGCTTGGAAGGGGTGGCAACTGAAGCTTTCTTT.

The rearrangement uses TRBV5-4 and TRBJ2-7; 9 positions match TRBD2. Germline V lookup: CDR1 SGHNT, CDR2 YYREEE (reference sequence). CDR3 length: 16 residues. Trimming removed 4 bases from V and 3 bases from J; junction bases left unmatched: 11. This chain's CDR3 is CASSRSGAGGDYEQYF. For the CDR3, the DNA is TGTGCCAGCAGCCGAAGCGGGGCGGGAGGGGACTACGAGCAGTACTTC.

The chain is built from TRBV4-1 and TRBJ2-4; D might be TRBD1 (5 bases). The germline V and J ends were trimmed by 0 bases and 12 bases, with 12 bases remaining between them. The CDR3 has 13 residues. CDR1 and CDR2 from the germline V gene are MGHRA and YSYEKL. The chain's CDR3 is CASSQEGRDGQYF. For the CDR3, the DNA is TGCGCCAGCAGCCAAGAGGGCAGGGATGGTCAGTACTTC.

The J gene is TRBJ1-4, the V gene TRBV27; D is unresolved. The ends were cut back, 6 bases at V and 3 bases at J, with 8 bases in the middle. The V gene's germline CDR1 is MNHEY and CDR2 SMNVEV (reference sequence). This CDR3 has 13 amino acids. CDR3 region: CASREVSNEKLFF. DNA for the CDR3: TGTGCCAGCAGAGAGGTGTCTAATGAAAAACTGTTTTTT.

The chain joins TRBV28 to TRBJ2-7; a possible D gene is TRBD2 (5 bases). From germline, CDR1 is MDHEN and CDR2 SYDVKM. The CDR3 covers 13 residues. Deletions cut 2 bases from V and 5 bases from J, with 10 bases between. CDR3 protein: CASSLRERNEQYF. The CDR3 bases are TGTGCCAGCAGTTTAAGGGAGCGTAACGAGCAGTACTTC.

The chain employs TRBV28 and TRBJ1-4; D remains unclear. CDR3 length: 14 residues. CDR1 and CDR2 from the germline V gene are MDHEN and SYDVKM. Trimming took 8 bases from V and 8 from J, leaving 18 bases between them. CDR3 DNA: TGTGCCAGCGGGGAGGGCTCGGATGGGGAAAAACTGTTTTTT. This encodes CASGEGSDGEKLFF. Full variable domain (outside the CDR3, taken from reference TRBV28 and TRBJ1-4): DVKVTQSSRYLVKRTGEKVFLECVQDMDHENMFWYRQDPGLGLRLIYFSYDVKMKEKGDIPEGYSVSREKKERFSLILESASTNQTSMYLCASGEGSDGEKLFFGSGTQLSVL.

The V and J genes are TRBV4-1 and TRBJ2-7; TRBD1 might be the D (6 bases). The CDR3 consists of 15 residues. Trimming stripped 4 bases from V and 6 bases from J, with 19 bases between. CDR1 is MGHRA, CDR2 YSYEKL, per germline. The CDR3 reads CASSPTHREGGEQYF. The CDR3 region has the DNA TGCGCCAGCAGCCCAACCCACAGGGAAGGCGGCGAGCAGTACTTC.